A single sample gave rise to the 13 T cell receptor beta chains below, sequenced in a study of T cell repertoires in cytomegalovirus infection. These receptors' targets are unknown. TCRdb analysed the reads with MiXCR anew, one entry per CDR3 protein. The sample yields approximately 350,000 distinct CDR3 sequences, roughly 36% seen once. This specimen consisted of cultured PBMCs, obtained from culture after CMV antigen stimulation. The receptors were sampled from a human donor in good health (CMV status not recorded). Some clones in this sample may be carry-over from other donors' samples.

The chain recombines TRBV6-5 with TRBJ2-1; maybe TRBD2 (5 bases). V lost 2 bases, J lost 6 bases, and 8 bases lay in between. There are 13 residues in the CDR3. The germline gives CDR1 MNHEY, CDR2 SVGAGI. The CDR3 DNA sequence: TGTGCCAGCAGTTACGGGCTAGCCAATGAGCAGTTCTTC. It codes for CASSYGLANEQFF.

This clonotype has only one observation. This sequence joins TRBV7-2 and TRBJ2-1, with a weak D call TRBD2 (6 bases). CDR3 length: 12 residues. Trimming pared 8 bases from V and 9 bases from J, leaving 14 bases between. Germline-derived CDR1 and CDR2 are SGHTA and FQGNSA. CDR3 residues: CASETGGVEQFF. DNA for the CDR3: TGTGCCAGCGAAACTGGCGGGGTTGAGCAGTTCTTC.

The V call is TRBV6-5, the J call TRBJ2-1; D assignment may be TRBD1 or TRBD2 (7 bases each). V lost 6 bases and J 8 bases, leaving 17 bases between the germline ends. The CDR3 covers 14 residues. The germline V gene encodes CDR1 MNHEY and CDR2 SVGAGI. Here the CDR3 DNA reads TGTGCCAGCAGCCCAGGGGGGGCGAGTCATGAGCAGTTCTTC. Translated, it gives CASSPGGASHEQFF.

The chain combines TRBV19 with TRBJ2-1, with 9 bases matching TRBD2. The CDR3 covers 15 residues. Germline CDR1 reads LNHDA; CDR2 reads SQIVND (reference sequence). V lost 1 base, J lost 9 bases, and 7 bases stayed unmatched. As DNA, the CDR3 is TGTGCCAGTAGTATAGGGGCAGCGGGAGGCCGTGAGCAGTTCTTC. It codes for CASSIGAAGGREQFF.

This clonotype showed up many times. The chain's CDR3 is CASSFHEGETQYF. The DNA of the CDR3 is TGTGCCAGCAGCTTCCATGAGGGAGAGACCCAGTACTTC. This chain joins TRBV7-2 and TRBJ2-5, with D tentatively TRBD2 (5 bases). The germline V and J ends were trimmed by 3 bases and 4 bases, with 9 bases remaining between them. The V gene's germline CDR1 is SGHTA and CDR2 FQGNSA. This CDR3 comprises 13 residues. The full variable domain, in which reference TRBV7-2 and TRBJ2-5 provide the parts outside the CDR3, is GAGVSQSPSNKVTEKGKDVELRCDPISGHTALYWYRQSLGQGLEFLIYFQGNSAPDKSGLPSDRFSAERTGGSVSTLTIQRTQQEDSAVYLCASSFHEGETQYFGPGTRLLVL.

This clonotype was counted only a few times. The CDR3 loop reads CASSLSTGDQYV. CDR3 DNA sequence: TGTGCCAGCAGCTTGTCGACTGGGGATCAGTACGTC. The chain combines TRBV7-6 with TRBJ2-7; D unclear. Germline CDR1 is SGHVS and CDR2 is FNYEAQ. CDR3 length: 12 residues. The ends were cut back, 3 bases at V and 10 bases at J, with 13 bases in the middle.

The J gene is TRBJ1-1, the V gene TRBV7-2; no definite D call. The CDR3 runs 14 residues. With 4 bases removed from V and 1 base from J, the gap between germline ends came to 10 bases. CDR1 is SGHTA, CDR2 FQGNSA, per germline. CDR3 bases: TGTGCCAGCAGCTCTCGGCTTAGGAACACTGAAGCTTTCTTT. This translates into CASSSRLRNTEAFF.

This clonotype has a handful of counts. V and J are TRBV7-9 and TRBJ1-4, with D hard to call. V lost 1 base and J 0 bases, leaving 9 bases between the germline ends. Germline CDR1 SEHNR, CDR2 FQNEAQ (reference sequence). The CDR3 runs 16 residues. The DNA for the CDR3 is TGTGCCAGCAGCTTAGATTTGGGTGCAACTAATGAAAAACTGTTTTTT. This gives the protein CASSLDLGATNEKLFF.

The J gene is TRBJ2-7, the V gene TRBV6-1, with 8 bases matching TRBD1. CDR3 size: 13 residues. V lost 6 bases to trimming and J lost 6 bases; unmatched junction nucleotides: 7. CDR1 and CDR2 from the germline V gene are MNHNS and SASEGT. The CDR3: CASSGGQGPEQYV. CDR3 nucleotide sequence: TGTGCCAGCAGCGGAGGACAGGGCCCCGAGCAGTACGTC.

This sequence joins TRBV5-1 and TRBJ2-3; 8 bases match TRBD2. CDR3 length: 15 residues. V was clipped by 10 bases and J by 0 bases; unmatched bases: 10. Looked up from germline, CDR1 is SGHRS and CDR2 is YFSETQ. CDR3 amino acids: CASQKLADSTDTQYF. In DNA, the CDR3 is TGCGCCTCCCAAAAACTAGCGGATAGCACAGATACGCAGTATTTT. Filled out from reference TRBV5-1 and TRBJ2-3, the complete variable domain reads KAGVTQTPRYLIKTRGQQVTLSCSPISGHRSVSWYQQTPGQGLQFLFEYFSETQRNKGNFPGRFSGRQFSNSRSEMNVSTLELGDSALYLCASQKLADSTDTQYFGPGTRLTVL.

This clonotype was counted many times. CDR3 in amino acids: CASSRAQRIYEQYF. The DNA for the CDR3 is TGTGCCAGCAGCCGTGCCCAGCGGATCTACGAGCAGTACTTC. This rearrangement joins TRBV7-2 to TRBJ2-7; D possibly corresponds to TRBD2 (5 bases). The V and J ends lost 5 bases and 3 bases respectively, with 14 bases between them. There are 14 residues in the CDR3. Germline CDR1 reads SGHTA; CDR2 reads FQGNSA.

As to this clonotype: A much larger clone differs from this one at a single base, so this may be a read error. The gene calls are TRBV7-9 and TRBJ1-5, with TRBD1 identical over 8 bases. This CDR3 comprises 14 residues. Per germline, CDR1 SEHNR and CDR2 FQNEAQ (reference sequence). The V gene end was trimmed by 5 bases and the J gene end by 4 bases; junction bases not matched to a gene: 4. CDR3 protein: CASSLGQENQPQHF. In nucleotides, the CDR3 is TGTGCCAGCAGCCTGGGACAGGAGAATCAGCCCCAGCATTTT. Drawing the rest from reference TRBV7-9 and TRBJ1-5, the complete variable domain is DTGVSQNPRHKITKRGQNVTFRCDPISEHNRLYWYRQTLGQGPEFLTYFQNEAQLEKSRLLSDRFSAERPKGSFSTLEIQRTEQGDSAMYLCASSLGQENQPQHFGDGTRLSIL.

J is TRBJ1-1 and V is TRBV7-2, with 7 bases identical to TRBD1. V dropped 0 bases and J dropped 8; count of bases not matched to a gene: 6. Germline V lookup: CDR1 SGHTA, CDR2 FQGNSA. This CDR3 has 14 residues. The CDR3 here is CASSLAPTGAEAFF. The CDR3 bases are TGTGCCAGCAGCTTAGCACCAACAGGGGCCGAAGCTTTCTTT.